Shown below are 20 T cell receptor beta chains from a single sample sequenced in a study of blood T cell repertoires in COVID-19. Some clones are missing from TCRdb's copy, which holds only in-frame ones; the method was immunoSEQ multiplex PCR. The table shows about 170,000 clones, with 65% to 85% occurring only once. Source material: peripheral blood. The receptors shown here come from a woman aged 55-69 years with acute or convalescent COVID-19.

Here the CDR3 reads CSVAMGSYGYTF. The CDR3 coding sequence is TGCAGCGTTGCCATGGGGAGCTATGGCTACACCTTC. The genes are TRBV29-1 and TRBJ1-2; D gene unclear. The ends were cut back, 4 bases at V and 4 bases at J, with 10 bases in the middle. CDR3 length equals 12 residues. The germline V gene has CDR1 SQVTM and CDR2 ANQGSEA.

This chain joins TRBV6-2 or TRBV6-3 and TRBJ2-3, with 10 nucleotides matching TRBD2. CDR1 MNHEY and CDR2 SVGEGT come from the germline V gene. This CDR3 is built from 15 residues. Trimming at V came to 4 bases and at J to 7 bases, leaving 8 bases not matched to a gene. The CDR3 loop is CASSSRAGGPNTQYF. The CDR3 region has the DNA TGTGCCAGCAGTTCAAGAGCGGGGGGGCCAAATACGCAGTATTTT.

V gene TRBV5-1 combines with J gene TRBJ2-5; 7 positions match TRBD2. This CDR3 contains 14 residues. Germline CDR1 reads SGHRS; CDR2 reads YFSETQ. V lost 4 bases to trimming and J lost 7 bases; unmatched junction nucleotides: 10. In nucleotides, the CDR3 is TGCGCCAGCAGCGGCCCCGGGACTACTGGGACCCAGTACTTC. Its translation: CASSGPGTTGTQYF.

The genes are TRBV24-1 and TRBJ2-6, with unresolved D. Germline values: CDR1 KGHDR, CDR2 SFDVKD. With 6 bases removed from V and 0 bases from J, the gap between germline ends came to 5 bases. The CDR3 loop spans 14 amino acids. CDR3 amino acids: CATSPRSGANVLTF. The CDR3 DNA sequence: TGTGCCACCAGTCCGCGCTCTGGGGCCAACGTCCTGACTTTC.

Only one count was recorded for this clone. The chain carries TRBV7-5 and TRBJ1-1; the table assigns TRBD1, which was not confirmed against the DNA. TRBV7-5 is a known pseudogene. This CDR3 region has 11 residues. CDR3 nucleotides: TGTGCCAGAACCACAGACAGGGAAGCTTTCTTT. Its translation: CARTTDREAFF.

This clone was observed a single time. The chain links TRBV3-1 (or the pseudogene TRBV3-2) to TRBJ2-5; 16 bases line up with TRBD2. The CDR3 loop spans 17 amino acids. The J segment lost 2 bases and the V segment lost 4 bases, leaving 4 bases of the junction unmatched. CDR1 is LGHDT, CDR2 YNNKEL, per germline (reference sequence). The CDR3, as DNA: TGTGCCAGCAGCCCACCGGGACTAGCGGGGGGGCAAGAGACCCAGTACTTC. It codes for CASSPPGLAGGQETQYF.

The chain couples TRBV24-1 to TRBJ1-2, with 9 bases lining up with TRBD1. V trimming: 0 bases; J trimming: 4 bases; junction bases outside the gene matches: 14. The CDR3 has 19 residues. CDR1 KGHDR and CDR2 SFDVKD come from the germline V gene. DNA for the CDR3: TGTGCCACCAGTGATTTGGAGCCGGGAAGGACAGGGGATGGCTATGGCTACACCTTC. It yields the protein CATSDLEPGRTGDGYGYTF.

The J gene is TRBJ2-3, the V gene TRBV10-2, with no clear D. Germline-derived CDR1 and CDR2 are WSHSY and SAAADI. Trimming removed 2 bases at V and 4 bases at J, with 19 bases between. The CDR3 extends over 17 amino acids. For the CDR3, the DNA is TGCGCCAGCAGTGAGCCCCCTAGTGCGGTTTTCGCAGATACGCAGTATTTT. Translation: CASSEPPSAVFADTQYF.

This chain connects TRBV5-6 to TRBJ2-2; TRBD2 might be the D (5 bases). Germline V CDR1 and CDR2: SGHDT, YYEEEE. This CDR3 has 17 residues. V shed 4 bases and J shed 0 bases, with 16 bases lying between them. The CDR3 sequence: CASSELGDVSNTGELFF. CDR3 coding DNA: TGTGCCAGCAGCGAGTTGGGAGACGTCTCGAACACCGGGGAGCTGTTTTTT.

The rearrangement links TRBV6-5 to TRBJ2-7, with D possibly TRBD2 on 6 matching bases. CDR3 length: 14 amino acids. V was clipped by 6 bases and J by 2 bases, with 14 bases between them. The germline gives CDR1 MNHEY, CDR2 SVGAGI. The CDR3 region has the DNA TGTGCCAGCAGCCCCGGAGGGGCAGCCTACGAGCAGTACTTC. Encoded protein: CASSPGGAAYEQYF.

The rearrangement joins TRBV19 to TRBJ1-5; no definite D call. Germline-derived CDR1 and CDR2 are LNHDA and SQIVND (reference sequence). This CDR3 is built from 18 residues. V was trimmed by 6 bases and J by 3 bases, leaving 24 bases between them. The CDR3 here is CASSLAVGGGMDNQPQHF. CDR3 DNA: TGTGCCAGTAGCCTGGCAGTAGGAGGCGGAATGGACAATCAGCCCCAGCATTTT.

This clone was counted only a few times. V is TRBV19 and J is TRBJ1-2; D is undetermined. The CDR3 totals 15 residues. V was clipped by 3 bases and J by 1 base, with 12 bases between them. Germline V CDR1 and CDR2: LNHDA, SQIVND (reference sequence). The CDR3 DNA is TGTGCCAGTAGTATCGGTAATGTCGGTAACTATGGCTACACCTTC. It is translated as CASSIGNVGNYGYTF.

The chain joins TRBV28 to TRBJ2-1; 9 nucleotides match TRBD1. The CDR3 is 15 amino acids. The germline V gene encodes CDR1 MDHEN and CDR2 SYDVKM. The V and J ends lost 5 bases and 7 bases, in that order; junction bases with no gene match: 9. The DNA for the CDR3 is TGTGCCAGCAGTCCCGGGACAGGGTCTAGGAATGAGCAGTTCTTC. Its protein is CASSPGTGSRNEQFF.

V gene TRBV6-2 or TRBV6-3 combines with J gene TRBJ2-1, with TRBD1 matching over 11 bases. CDR3 length: 16 amino acids. V gave up 2 bases and J gave up 7 bases; unmatched junction bases: 7. Germline CDR1 and CDR2: MNHEY and SVGEGT. CDR3 residues: CASSYPGQGGWNEQFF. CDR3 nucleotide sequence: TGTGCCAGCAGTTACCCGGGACAGGGGGGATGGAATGAGCAGTTCTTC.

The J gene is TRBJ1-1, the V gene TRBV5-1; possibly TRBD1 for D (5 bases). CDR1 and CDR2 (germline): SGHRS, YFSETQ. Between the trimmed V and J ends, which lost 4 bases and 8 bases, there was a span of 21 bases. The length of the CDR3 is 15 residues. The CDR3 loop reads CASSVGPGTTREAFF. CDR3 nucleotide sequence: TGCGCCAGCAGCGTTGGACCAGGGACTACTCGGGAAGCTTTCTTT.

The chain recombines TRBV30 with TRBJ2-5; TRBD2 is a possible D gene (7 bases). Between the trimmed V and J ends, which lost 1 base and 2 bases, there was a span of 11 bases. The V gene's germline CDR1 is GTSNPN and CDR2 SVGIG (reference sequence). The CDR3 consists of 14 residues. DNA of the CDR3: TGTGCCTGGAGTGGGGGGGGCTTACAAGAGACCCAGTACTTC. The encoded protein is CAWSGGGLQETQYF.

J is TRBJ2-7 and V is TRBV19, with 8 bases identical to TRBD1. CDR3 length: 15 residues. The germline CDR1 and CDR2 sequences are LNHDA and SQIVND (reference sequence). V shed 5 bases, J shed 2 bases, and the junction held 8 bases outside the gene matches. The CDR3, as DNA: TGTGCCAGTAGTGTCACCGGGACAGGAGCCTACGAGCAGTACTTC. Protein sequence: CASSVTGTGAYEQYF.

This rearrangement joins TRBV5-1 to TRBJ2-3; 9 positions agree with TRBD2. The junction had 13 bases not matched to a gene; V was cut back by 2 bases and J by 3 bases. Germline loops: CDR1 SGHRS, CDR2 YFSETQ. CDR3 length: 18 amino acids. In nucleotides, the CDR3 is TGCGCCAGCAGCTTTAGCCAGCGGGGGGAGTGGGAAACAGATACGCAGTATTTT. As protein: CASSFSQRGEWETDTQYF.

The rearrangement joins TRBV30 to TRBJ1-6, with 12 bases matching TRBD1. Trimming removed 5 bases from V and 7 bases from J; junction bases left unmatched: 3. Germline V gene lookup returns CDR1 GTSNPN and CDR2 SVGIG (reference sequence). The CDR3 has 14 amino acids. The CDR3 nucleotides read TGTGCCTGGCTTGGGACAGGGGGCAATTCACCCCTCCACTTT. This codes for CAWLGTGGNSPLHF.

The chain employs TRBV19 and TRBJ1-1; D may be TRBD1 (5 bases). V was pared by 3 bases and J by 0 bases, with 11 bases between. From germline, CDR1 is LNHDA and CDR2 SQIVND (reference sequence). The CDR3 has 15 residues. The CDR3 bases are TGTGCCAGTAGTATTGGGGCCCCAATGAACACTGAAGCTTTCTTT. Amino acid sequence: CASSIGAPMNTEAFF.